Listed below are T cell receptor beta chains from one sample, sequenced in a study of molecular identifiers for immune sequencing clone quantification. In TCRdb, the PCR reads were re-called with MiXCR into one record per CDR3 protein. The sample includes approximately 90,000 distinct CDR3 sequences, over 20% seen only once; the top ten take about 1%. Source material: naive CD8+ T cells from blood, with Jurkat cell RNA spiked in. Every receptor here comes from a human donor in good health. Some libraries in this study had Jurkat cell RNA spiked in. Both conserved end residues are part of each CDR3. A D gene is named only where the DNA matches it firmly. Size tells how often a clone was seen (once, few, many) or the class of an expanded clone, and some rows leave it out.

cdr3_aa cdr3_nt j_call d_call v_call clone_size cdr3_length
CASSAEHHEQFF TGTGCCAGCAGCGCGGAACATCATGAGCAGTTCTTC TRBJ2-1 . TRBV9 . 12
CASSQDSAAGGTYEQYF TGCGCCAGCAGCCAAGATTCAGCAGCGGGGGGGACCTACGAGCAGTACTTC TRBJ2-7 TRBD2 TRBV4-1 many 17
CASSQMMQAFF TGTGCCAGCAGCCAGATGATGCAAGCTTTCTTT TRBJ1-1 . TRBV4-2 many 11
CASSYSSGGKLFF TGTGCCAGCAGTTACTCCTCAGGTGGAAAACTGTTTTTT TRBJ1-4 . TRBV6-5 many 13
CASSEGYVRWEQYF TGTGCCAGCAGTGAAGGATACGTCCGCTGGGAGCAGTACTTC TRBJ2-7 . TRBV2 many 14
CASSLDPREDEQFF TGTGCCAGCAGCTTAGATCCCCGGGAGGATGAGCAGTTCTTC TRBJ2-1 TRBD2 TRBV11-2 many 14
CASSSPQSAGGSGYTF TGTGCCAGCAGCTCACCCCAATCGGCAGGGGGCAGTGGCTACACCTTC TRBJ1-2 TRBD1 TRBV7-9 few 16
CASSPGTGGAGANVLTF TGTGCCAGCAGCCCAGGGACAGGGGGCGCTGGGGCCAACGTCCTGACTTTC TRBJ2-6 TRBD1 TRBV9 many 17
CASSLVTGGRDTQYF TGTGCCAGCAGTTTGGTGACAGGGGGCCGAGATACGCAGTATTTT TRBJ2-3 TRBD1 TRBV27 many 15
CASSYRRPQGSNTGELFF TGTGCCAGCAGTTACAGGAGGCCACAGGGATCGAACACCGGGGAGCTGTTTTTT TRBJ2-2 . TRBV6-5 few 18
CASSSILNTEAFF TGTGCCAGCAGCTCCATTCTGAACACTGAAGCTTTCTTT TRBJ1-1 . TRBV7-2 many 13
CASSQDVGGLPSYEQYF TGCGCCAGCAGCCAAGATGTTGGAGGCCTACCCTCCTACGAGCAGTACTTC TRBJ2-7 . TRBV4-3 many 17
CASSIIGGLASSYNEQFF TGTGCCAGCAGCATTATTGGGGGACTAGCGAGCTCCTACAATGAGCAGTTCTTC TRBJ2-1 TRBD2 TRBV5-5 . 18
CASSSLVPYNEQFF TGTGCCAGCAGCTCCCTTGTGCCCTACAATGAGCAGTTCTTC TRBJ2-1 . TRBV13 . 14
CSARGMGGVTYGYTF TGCAGTGCTAGAGGGATGGGAGGGGTTACCTATGGCTACACCTTC TRBJ1-2 . TRBV20-1 . 15
CASSPDRFYEQYF TGTGCCAGCAGCCCGGACAGATTTTACGAGCAGTACTTC TRBJ2-7 . TRBV27 many 13
CASSGGPADEQYF TGTGCCAGCAGCGGGGGACCGGCGGACGAGCAGTACTTC TRBJ2-7 . TRBV9 many 13
CASSLIAGGQTDTQYF TGCGCCAGCAGCCTCATAGCGGGGGGGCAGACAGATACGCAGTATTTT TRBJ2-3 TRBD2 TRBV4-1 many 16
CASSLVQLARNPQYF TGTGCCAGCAGCTTAGTTCAACTAGCTCGAAATCCCCAGTATTTT TRBJ2-3 . TRBV7-9 many 15
CASSQDSRGTYYGYTF TGCGCCAGCAGCCAAGATAGTAGGGGGACGTACTATGGCTACACCTTC TRBJ1-2 . TRBV4-1 few 16
CASSQEPSGAHNEQFF TGCGCCAGCAGCCAAGAACCCAGCGGGGCCCACAATGAGCAGTTCTTC TRBJ2-1 TRBD2 TRBV4-1 many 16
CASSYEGEGSGTNVLTF TGTGCCAGCAGTTATGAGGGGGAGGGGTCTGGGACCAACGTCCTGACTTTC TRBJ2-6 . TRBV6-5 . 17
CASSRLPYTVAGELFF TGTGCCAGCAGTCGTCTCCCATACACGGTGGCCGGGGAGCTGTTTTTT TRBJ2-2 . TRBV28 many 16
CASGQGQVGNTTYF TGCGCCAGCGGCCAAGGACAGGTTGGAAACACCACATATTTT TRBJ1-3 TRBD1 TRBV4-1 . 14
CASSSPGTGENIQYF TGTGCCAGCAGCTCCCCCGGGACAGGGGAAAACATTCAGTACTTC TRBJ2-4 TRBD1 TRBV2 . 15
CASSLEGGGVTDTQYF TGCGCCAGCAGCTTGGAAGGAGGGGGGGTCACAGATACGCAGTATTTT TRBJ2-3 . TRBV5-1 many 16
CASSLSSSGAYNEQFF TGCGCCAGCAGCCTCAGCTCTAGCGGCGCCTACAATGAGCAGTTCTTC TRBJ2-1 TRBD2 TRBV4-1 many 16
CASSIVQGSEAFF TGTGCCAGTAGTATTGTTCAGGGATCTGAAGCTTTCTTT TRBJ1-1 . TRBV19 many 13
CASSKPGPRNEQFF TGTGCCAGCAGTAAACCGGGACCGAGAAATGAGCAGTTCTTC TRBJ2-1 . TRBV7-9 many 14
CASSVTDRPSSPLHF TGTGCCAGCAGCGTAACGGACAGGCCAAGTTCACCCCTCCACTTT TRBJ1-6 TRBD1 TRBV9 many 15
CASSATDTQYF TGTGCCAGCAGCGCTACAGATACGCAGTATTTT TRBJ2-3 . TRBV5-4 many 11
CSARDSLSADLDEQFF TGCAGTGCTAGAGACTCACTTAGCGCGGATCTGGATGAGCAGTTCTTC TRBJ2-1 . TRBV20-1 . 16
CASSFGTGKYEQYF TGTGCCAGCAGCTTTGGGACAGGGAAGTACGAGCAGTACTTC TRBJ2-7 TRBD1 TRBV5-4 many 14
CASSPGTGGLSNEKLVF TGTGCCAGCAGCCCGGGGACAGGGGGCTTATCAAATGAAAAACTGGTTTTT TRBJ1-4 TRBD1 TRBV27 . 17
CASSPTGAMNTEAFF TGTGCCAGCAGCCCGACAGGGGCGATGAACACTGAAGCTTTCTTT TRBJ1-1 TRBD1 TRBV7-9 many 15
CASSLVTEVLSTDTQYF TGTGCCAGCAGCTTAGTCACTGAGGTTCTGAGCACAGATACGCAGTATTTT TRBJ2-3 . TRBV7-9 many 17
CASSLRSRTSGHYEQYF TGTGCCAGCAGCTTGAGATCCCGGACTAGCGGGCACTACGAGCAGTACTTC TRBJ2-7 TRBD2 TRBV7-2 . 17
CASSAGGVNEQYF TGTGCCAGTAGTGCAGGGGGGGTCAACGAGCAGTACTTC TRBJ2-7 . TRBV19 few 13
CASTRTDRAADTQYF TGCGCCAGCACCCGGACCGACAGGGCAGCAGATACGCAGTATTTT TRBJ2-3 TRBD1 TRBV4-1 . 15
CASRRAGTDYGYTF TGCGCCAGCAGACGGGCCGGGACAGACTATGGCTACACCTTC TRBJ1-2 TRBD1 TRBV4-3 many 14